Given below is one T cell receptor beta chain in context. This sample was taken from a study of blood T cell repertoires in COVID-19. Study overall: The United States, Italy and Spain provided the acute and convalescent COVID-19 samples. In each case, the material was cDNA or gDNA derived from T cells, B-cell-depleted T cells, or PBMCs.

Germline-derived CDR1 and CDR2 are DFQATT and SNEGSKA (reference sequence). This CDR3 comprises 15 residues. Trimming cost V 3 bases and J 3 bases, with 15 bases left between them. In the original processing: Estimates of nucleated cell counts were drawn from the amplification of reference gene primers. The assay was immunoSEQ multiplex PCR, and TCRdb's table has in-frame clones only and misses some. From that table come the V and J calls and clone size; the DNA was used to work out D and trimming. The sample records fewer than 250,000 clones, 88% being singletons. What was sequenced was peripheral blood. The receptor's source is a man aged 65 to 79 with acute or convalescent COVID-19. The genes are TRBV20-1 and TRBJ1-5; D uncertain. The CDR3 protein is CSASSRVRHNQPQHF. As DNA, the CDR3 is TGCAGTGCTAGTTCGCGGGTCCGGCACAATCAGCCCCAGCATTTT.